These 26 T cell receptor beta chains came from one sample sequenced in a study of blood T cell repertoires in COVID-19 (dated by TCRdb to the early 2020s). Library preparation employed the immunoSEQ multiplex PCR assay. In its TCRdb copy, this immuneACCESS table keeps in-frame sequences only and misses some clones. Where compared with another copy, unresolved V genes explain less than half of these, and the others have no known cause. The sample includes about 220,000 clones, with approximately 82% observed a single time. The ten top clones hold 3.5% to 4% of the sample. The sequenced sample consisted of peripheral blood. The origin of the receptors is a woman older than 75 with acute or convalescent COVID-19.

The gene calls are TRBV6-2 or TRBV6-3 and TRBJ1-2; 12 bases match TRBD1. Losses at the gene ends were 4 bases for V and 3 bases for J; bases not matched to a gene: 9. The germline V gene encodes CDR1 MNHEY and CDR2 SVGEGT. The CDR3 length is 17 residues. The CDR3 sequence: CASSWPGTGGAYYGYTF. The CDR3, as DNA: TGTGCCAGCAGTTGGCCAGGGACAGGGGGCGCTTACTATGGCTACACCTTC.

V gene TRBV19 combines with J gene TRBJ2-7; maybe TRBD1 (6 bases). The V gene's germline CDR1 is LNHDA and CDR2 SQIVND (reference sequence). This CDR3 is built from 13 residues. Trimming took off 6 bases at V and 1 base at J, with 10 bases between the two ends. The CDR3 DNA follows: TGTGCCAGTAGCTTAGGGGGTTCCTACGAGCAGTACTTC. Translation gives CASSLGGSYEQYF.

The chain recombines TRBV4-2 with TRBJ1-2; 7 positions agree with TRBD1. V trimming: 1 base; J trimming: 3 bases; junction bases outside the gene matches: 5. The CDR3 covers 15 residues. The germline V gene encodes CDR1 LGHNA and CDR2 YNFKEQ. The CDR3 coding sequence is TGTGCCAGCAGCCAAGGGGACAGCGTTTACTATGGCTACACCTTC. It specifies CASSQGDSVYYGYTF.

Notes on this clone: This sample includes further DNA sequences coding for the same CDR3. The chain employs TRBV11-2 and TRBJ1-2, with 7 positions matching TRBD1. Trimming took 1 base from V and 2 from J; bases not matched to a gene: 1. Germline V CDR1 and CDR2: SGHAT, FQNNGV. The CDR3 has 14 residues. This chain's CDR3 is CASSLGQGNYGYTF. CDR3 DNA: TGTGCCAGCAGCTTAGGACAGGGCAACTATGGCTACACCTTC.

The V gene is TRBV5-1, the J gene TRBJ1-4; D gene unclear. The germline CDR1 and CDR2 sequences are SGHRS and YFSETQ. V dropped 0 bases and J dropped 8 bases, with 11 bases sitting between them. CDR3 length: 14 amino acids. CDR3 residues: CASSLVDGGEKLFF. The DNA for the CDR3 is TGCGCCAGCAGCTTGGTGGACGGCGGGGAAAAACTGTTTTTT. The full variable domain, with the rest looked up from reference TRBV5-1 and TRBJ1-4, is KAGVTQTPRYLIKTRGQQVTLSCSPISGHRSVSWYQQTPGQGLQFLFEYFSETQRNKGNFPGRFSGRQFSNSRSEMNVSTLELGDSALYLCASSLVDGGEKLFFGSGTQLSVL.

This chain links TRBV28 with TRBJ1-5; D is perhaps TRBD1 (6 bases). V lost 6 bases, J lost 3 bases, and 15 bases lay in between. Germline CDR1 and CDR2: MDHEN and SYDVKM. CDR3 length: 15 residues. CDR3: CASSTTGQYNQPQHF. CDR3 sequence (DNA): TGTGCCAGCAGCACCACAGGGCAGTACAATCAGCCCCAGCATTTT.

This chain uses TRBV7-9 with TRBJ2-2; TRBD2 might be the D (5 bases). The CDR3 length is 18 residues. Germline V gene lookup returns CDR1 SEHNR and CDR2 FQNEAQ (reference sequence). The ends were cut back, 4 bases at V and 3 bases at J, with 21 bases in the middle. CDR3: CASSYQSREYWDTGELFF. CDR3 coding DNA: TGTGCCAGCAGCTATCAGTCGAGGGAATATTGGGACACCGGGGAGCTGTTTTTT.

V usage is TRBV6-1 and J usage is TRBJ1-5, with D possibly TRBD1 on 5 matching bases. The germline V gene has CDR1 MNHNS and CDR2 SASEGT. The CDR3 has 16 residues. The V gene lost 2 bases and the J gene lost 1 base, with 12 bases spanning the gap. CDR3 nucleotides: TGTGCCAGCAGTGAATCATTTCGGGGGAGCAATCAGCCCCAGCATTTT. Amino acids: CASSESFRGSNQPQHF.

This clone was seen only a few times. The chain links TRBV6-6 to TRBJ1-1; 8 positions agree with TRBD1. Trimming removed 5 bases from V and 0 bases from J; junction bases left unmatched: 11. CDR1 is MNHNY and CDR2 is SVGAGI in the germline V gene (reference sequence). This CDR3 spans 17 amino acids. The CDR3, as DNA: TGTGCCAGCAGTCCTCTCAGGGGGACAGGCATGAACACTGAAGCTTTCTTT. Translated, it gives CASSPLRGTGMNTEAFF.

The chain carries TRBV4-2 and TRBJ2-1, with 7 bases fitting TRBD2. This CDR3 contains 15 residues. Trimming cost V 4 bases and J 6 bases; bases outside gene matches: 9. Germline CDR1 is LGHNA and CDR2 is YNFKEQ. CDR3 loop: CASSPSGAGFNEQFF. CDR3 bases: TGTGCCAGCAGCCCCAGTGGAGCGGGGTTCAATGAGCAGTTCTTC.

This chain uses TRBV28 with TRBJ1-6, with a tentative D call TRBD1 (6 bases). The ends were cut back, 7 bases at V and 9 bases at J, with 19 bases in the middle. Germline V CDR1 and CDR2: MDHEN, SYDVKM. The CDR3 has 15 amino acids. This CDR3 is CASTPRGGAGSPLHF. The CDR3 bases are TGTGCCAGCACCCCTAGGGGGGGCGCAGGTTCACCCCTCCACTTT.

This rearrangement joins TRBV3-1 (or the pseudogene TRBV3-2) to TRBJ1-1; perhaps TRBD1 as D (6 bases). The germline V gene encodes CDR1 LGHDT and CDR2 YNNKEL (reference sequence). V was pared by 5 bases and J by 0 bases, with 10 bases between. There are 14 residues in the CDR3. The CDR3 protein is CASSVQGMNTEAFF. In DNA form, the CDR3 reads TGTGCCAGCAGCGTACAGGGTATGAACACTGAAGCTTTCTTT.

The CDR3: CASSLRLGMNTEAFF. CDR3 coding DNA: TGTGCCAGCAGCTTGAGGCTAGGTATGAACACTGAAGCTTTCTTT. The rearrangement links TRBV11-3 to TRBJ1-1; D ambiguous. This CDR3 spans 15 amino acids. V was pared by 3 bases and J by 0 bases, with 11 bases between. In germline, CDR1 is SGHNT, CDR2 YENEEA.

V gene TRBV19 combines with J gene TRBJ1-2, with D perhaps matching TRBD1 (5 bases). In germline, CDR1 is LNHDA, CDR2 SQIVND (reference sequence). V was shortened by 5 bases and J by 5 bases, with 24 bases between the two germline ends. This CDR3 region has 17 residues. The CDR3 loop is CASSPQGHHFLTYGYTF. As DNA, the CDR3 is TGTGCCAGTAGTCCCCAGGGCCATCACTTCTTAACTTATGGCTACACCTTC.

The chain is built from TRBV6-5 and TRBJ1-3; D is perhaps TRBD1 (6 bases). Germline loops: CDR1 MNHEY, CDR2 SVGAGI. Between the trimmed V and J ends, which lost 6 bases and 2 bases, there was a span of 14 bases. The CDR3 length is 15 residues. The CDR3 region has the DNA TGTGCCAGCAGAGACACAGGGTACACTGGAAACACCATATATTTT. Amino acids: CASRDTGYTGNTIYF.

The chain couples TRBV6-5 to TRBJ2-5; D is undetermined. Germline assignment: CDR1 MNHEY and CDR2 SVGAGI. V was shortened by 6 bases and J by 3 bases, with 2 bases between the two germline ends. This CDR3 is 10 amino acids long. CDR3 loop: CASSEETQYF. The CDR3 DNA is TGTGCCAGCAGCGAAGAGACCCAGTACTTC.

This clone was found once. This rearrangement joins TRBV10-3 to TRBJ2-7; 11 nucleotides line up with TRBD1. V dropped 6 bases and J dropped 4; count of bases not matched to a gene: 5. Germline-derived CDR1 and CDR2 are ENHRY and SYGVKD. The CDR3 has 14 residues. DNA for the CDR3: TGTGCCATCAGGGGACAGGGGGTGGAATACGAGCAGTACTTC. Translation gives CAIRGQGVEYEQYF.

This chain's CDR3 is CASSYPGQVSGYGYTF. The CDR3 nucleotides are TGTGCCAGCAGTTACCCCGGACAGGTATCGGGGTATGGCTACACCTTC. The chain joins TRBV6-2 or TRBV6-3 to TRBJ1-2, with 7 bases that match TRBD1. CDR1 MNHEY and CDR2 SVGEGT come from the germline V gene. J was trimmed by 5 bases and V by 2 bases; bases with no gene match: 11. The CDR3 runs 16 residues.

The chain combines TRBV7-9 with TRBJ2-2; 7 bases align to TRBD2. Germline values: CDR1 SEHNR, CDR2 FQNEAQ (reference sequence). The V segment lost 5 bases and the J segment 1 base; nucleotides outside the gene matches: 4. The CDR3 length is 15 residues. The CDR3, as DNA: TGTGCCAGCAGCCTCAGCGGGAAGAACACCGGGGAGCTGTTTTTT. It codes for CASSLSGKNTGELFF.

V gene TRBV11-2 combines with J gene TRBJ1-5; TRBD1 matches 7 bases. V lost 2 bases, J lost 6 bases, and 7 bases stayed unmatched. CDR3 length equals 15 residues. The germline V gene encodes CDR1 SGHAT and CDR2 FQNNGV. CDR3 coding DNA: TGTGCCAGCAGCTTATCTACAGGGGATACTCAGCCCCAGCATTTT. Encoded protein: CASSLSTGDTQPQHF. The complete variable domain, with remaining parts taken from reference TRBV11-2 and TRBJ1-5, reads EAGVAQSPRYKIIEKRQSVAFWCNPISGHATLYWYQQILGQGPKLLIQFQNNGVVDDSQLPKDRFSAERLKGVDSTLKIQPAKLEDSAVYLCASSLSTGDTQPQHFGDGTRLSIL.

The chain uses TRBV18 and TRBJ1-4, with 9 bases that match TRBD1. Losses at the gene ends were 3 bases for V and 7 bases for J; bases not matched to a gene: 6. Germline CDR1 is KGHSH and CDR2 is LQKENI. This CDR3 has 15 amino acids. The CDR3 sequence: CASSPNRGQSEKLFF. The CDR3 nucleotides are TGTGCCAGCTCACCCAACAGGGGGCAAAGTGAAAAACTGTTTTTT.

V and J are TRBV25-1 and TRBJ1-6; a weak D match, TRBD1 (6 bases). V shed 5 bases and J shed 8 bases, with 13 bases lying between them. The germline V gene encodes CDR1 MGHDK and CDR2 SYGVNS. CDR3 length: 14 amino acids. The chain's CDR3 is CASSSGQSYSPLHF. In nucleotides, the CDR3 is TGTGCCAGCAGTTCCGGACAGTCTTATTCACCCCTCCACTTT. The whole variable domain, remainder taken from reference TRBV25-1 and TRBJ1-6, is EADIYQTPRYLVIGTGKKITLECSQTMGHDKMYWYQQDPGMELHLIHYSYGVNSTEKGDLSSESTVSRIRTEHFPLTLESARPSHTSQYLCASSSGQSYSPLHFGNGTRLTVT.

V usage is TRBV6-5 and J usage is TRBJ1-4; unclear D gene. CDR3 length: 13 amino acids. Germline V gene lookup returns CDR1 MNHEY and CDR2 SVGAGI. Trimming cost V 11 bases and J 2 bases, with 12 bases left between them. The CDR3 reads CAGQQNTNEKLFF. The CDR3, as DNA: TGTGCCGGGCAACAGAATACTAATGAAAAACTGTTTTTT.

The rearrangement uses TRBV27 and TRBJ1-1; D is undetermined. This CDR3 contains 13 residues. The ends were cut back, 5 bases at V and 0 bases at J, with 7 bases in the middle. The germline gives CDR1 MNHEY, CDR2 SMNVEV (reference sequence). CDR3 bases: TGTGCCAGCAGTATCACAATGAACACTGAAGCTTTCTTT. It yields the protein CASSITMNTEAFF.

The chain couples TRBV3-1 (or the pseudogene TRBV3-2) to TRBJ1-5; 7 nucleotides agree with TRBD1. V lost 7 bases, J lost 3 bases, and 3 bases stayed unmatched. The CDR3 is made up of 13 amino acids. Looked up from germline, CDR1 is LGHDT and CDR2 is YNNKEL (reference sequence). The CDR3 nucleotides are TGTGCCAGCACACAGGGGAACAATCAGCCCCAGCATTTT. Protein: CASTQGNNQPQHF.

The chain employs TRBV6-4 and TRBJ1-6, with 7 bases aligning to TRBD1. CDR1 is MRHNA, CDR2 SNTAGT, per germline. V gave up 8 bases and J gave up 0 bases; unmatched junction bases: 10. This CDR3 is built from 17 residues. CDR3 residues: CASEGTVLSSYNSPLHF. CDR3 sequence (DNA): TGTGCCAGCGAGGGGACAGTCCTAAGCTCCTATAATTCACCCCTCCACTTT.